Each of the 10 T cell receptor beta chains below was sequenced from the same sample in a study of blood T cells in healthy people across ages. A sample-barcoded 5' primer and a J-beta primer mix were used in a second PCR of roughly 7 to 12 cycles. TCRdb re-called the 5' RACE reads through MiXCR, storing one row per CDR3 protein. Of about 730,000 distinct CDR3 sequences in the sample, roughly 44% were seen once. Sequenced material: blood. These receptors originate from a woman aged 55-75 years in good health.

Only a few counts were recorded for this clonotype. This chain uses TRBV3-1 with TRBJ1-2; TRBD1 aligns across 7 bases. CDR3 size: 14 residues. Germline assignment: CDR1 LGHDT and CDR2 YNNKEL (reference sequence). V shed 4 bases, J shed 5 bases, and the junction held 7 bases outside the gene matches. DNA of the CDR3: TGTGCCAGCAGCCCTCCAGGGGGGGCATATGGCTACACCTTC. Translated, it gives CASSPPGGAYGYTF.

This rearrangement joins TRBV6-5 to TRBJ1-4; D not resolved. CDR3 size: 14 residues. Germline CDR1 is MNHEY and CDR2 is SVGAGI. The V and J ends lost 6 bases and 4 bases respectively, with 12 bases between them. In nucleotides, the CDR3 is TGTGCCAGCAGGGGAGATTCAGTTAATGAAAAACTGTTTTTT. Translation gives CASRGDSVNEKLFF.

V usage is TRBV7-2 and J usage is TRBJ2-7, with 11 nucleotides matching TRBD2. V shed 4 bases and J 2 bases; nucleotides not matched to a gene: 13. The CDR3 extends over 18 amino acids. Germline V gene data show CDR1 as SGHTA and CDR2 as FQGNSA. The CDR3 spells CASSSTPGLADLPYEQYF. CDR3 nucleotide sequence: TGTGCCAGCAGCTCCACACCGGGACTAGCGGATCTACCCTACGAGCAGTACTTC.

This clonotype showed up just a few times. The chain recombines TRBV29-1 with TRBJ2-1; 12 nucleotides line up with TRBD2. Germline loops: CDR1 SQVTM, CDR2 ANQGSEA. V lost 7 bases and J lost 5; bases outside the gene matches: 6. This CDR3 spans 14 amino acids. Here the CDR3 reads CSGASGGGNNEQFF. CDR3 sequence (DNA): TGCAGCGGTGCTAGCGGGGGGGGTAACAATGAGCAGTTCTTC.

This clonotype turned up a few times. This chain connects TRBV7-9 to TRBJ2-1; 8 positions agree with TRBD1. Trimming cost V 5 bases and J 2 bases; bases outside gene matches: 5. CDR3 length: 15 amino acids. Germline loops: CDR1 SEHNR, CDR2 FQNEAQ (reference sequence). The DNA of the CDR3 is TGTGCCAGCAGCCCAACGACAGGGGCCTACAATGAGCAGTTCTTC. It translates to CASSPTTGAYNEQFF.

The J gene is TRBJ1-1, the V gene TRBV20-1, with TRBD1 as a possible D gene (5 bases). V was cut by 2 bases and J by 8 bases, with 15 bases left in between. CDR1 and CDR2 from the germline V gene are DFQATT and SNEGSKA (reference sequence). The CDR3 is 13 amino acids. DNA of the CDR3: TGCAGTGCTAGACCCGTTCGACGGACAGAAGCTTTCTTT. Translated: CSARPVRRTEAFF.

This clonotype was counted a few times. The CDR3 reads CASSLMAGQVFTEAFF. The DNA for the CDR3 is TGTGCCAGCAGCTTGATGGCCGGACAGGTTTTCACTGAAGCTTTCTTT. The gene calls are TRBV5-5 and TRBJ1-1; 7 nucleotides agree with TRBD1. Per germline, CDR1 SGHKS and CDR2 YYEKEE (reference sequence). V lost 1 base to trimming and J lost 4 bases; unmatched junction nucleotides: 10. There are 16 residues in the CDR3.

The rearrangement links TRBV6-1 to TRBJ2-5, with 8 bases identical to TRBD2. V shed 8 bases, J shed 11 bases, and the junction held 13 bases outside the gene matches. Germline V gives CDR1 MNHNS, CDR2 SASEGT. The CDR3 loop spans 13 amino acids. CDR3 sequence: CASSRGGGNEQYF. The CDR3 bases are TGTGCCAGCTCTCGGGGGGGCGGCAATGAGCAGTACTTC.

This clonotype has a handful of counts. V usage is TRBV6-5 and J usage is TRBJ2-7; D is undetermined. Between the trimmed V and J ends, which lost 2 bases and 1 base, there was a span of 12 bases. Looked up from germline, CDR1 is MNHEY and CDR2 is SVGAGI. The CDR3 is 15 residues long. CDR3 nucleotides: TGTGCCAGCAGTTACGGTCAGGAATCGTCCTACGAGCAGTACTTC. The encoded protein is CASSYGQESSYEQYF.

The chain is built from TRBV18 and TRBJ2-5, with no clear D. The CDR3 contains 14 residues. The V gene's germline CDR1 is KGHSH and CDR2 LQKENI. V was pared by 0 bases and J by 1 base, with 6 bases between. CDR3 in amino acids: CASSPPPAQETQYF. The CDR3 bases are TGTGCCAGCTCACCACCGCCGGCCCAAGAGACCCAGTACTTC.